The 31 T cell receptor beta chains reported below all come from one sample, sequenced in a study of T cell changes during pregnancy in multiple sclerosis. Assay used: immunoSEQ multiplex PCR; TCRdb lists only in-frame clones, some missing. This sample has roughly 38,000 clones, with under 95% found just once. Sequences were derived from CD4+ T cells from peripheral blood mononuclear cells, sampled in the third trimester of pregnancy. The receptors shown here come from a female donor with multiple sclerosis, enrolled in a pregnancy study.

V usage is TRBV28 and J usage is TRBJ2-7, with 9 positions matching TRBD2. V shed 2 bases, J shed 4 bases, and the junction held 6 bases outside the gene matches. The CDR3 consists of 15 residues. Germline CDR1 reads MDHEN; CDR2 reads SYDVKM. The CDR3 region is CASSLGGRAPYEQYF. CDR3 coding DNA: TGTGCCAGCAGTTTAGGCGGGAGGGCCCCTTACGAGCAGTACTTC.

The chain recombines TRBV18 with TRBJ2-7; D may be TRBD2 (6 bases). Trimming took 0 bases from V and 4 from J, leaving 16 bases between them. The CDR3 contains 16 residues. Germline V CDR1 and CDR2: KGHSH, LQKENI. The DNA of the CDR3 is TGTGCCAGCTCACCACCCGGGACTCCGAGAGGGTACGAGCAGTACTTC. It codes for CASSPPGTPRGYEQYF. The variable domain in full, completed from reference TRBV18 and TRBJ2-7, reads NAGVMQNPRHLVRRRGQEARLRCSPMKGHSHVYWYRQLPEEGLKFMVYLQKENIIDESGMPKERFSAEFPKEGPSILRIQQVVRGDSAAYFCASSPPGTPRGYEQYFGPGTRLTVT.

This sequence joins TRBV15 and TRBJ2-1; the D gene is possibly TRBD1 (6 bases). Germline V CDR1 and CDR2: LNHNV, YYDKDF (reference sequence). CDR3 length equals 15 residues. V was shortened by 1 base and J by 9 bases, with 16 bases between the two germline ends. The CDR3 DNA reads as TGTGCCACCAGCAGAGGGGGGACACTCTTGCTTGAGCAGTTCTTC. This gives the protein CATSRGGTLLLEQFF.

This sequence joins TRBV7-9 and TRBJ2-7; 9 bases map to TRBD2. The J segment lost 2 bases and the V segment lost 5 bases, leaving 7 bases of the junction unmatched. The CDR3 consists of 15 residues. Germline CDR1 and CDR2: SEHNR and FQNEAQ (reference sequence). CDR3 residues: CASSALAGGPYEQYF. CDR3 in DNA: TGTGCCAGCAGCGCTCTGGCGGGAGGGCCCTACGAGCAGTACTTC.

The chain uses TRBV6-5 and TRBJ1-2, with D possibly TRBD1 on 6 matching bases. In germline, CDR1 is MNHEY, CDR2 SVGAGI. The CDR3 is made up of 15 amino acids. Between the trimmed V and J ends, which lost 2 bases and 7 bases, there was a span of 17 bases. The CDR3 protein is CASSYQPEGGGGYTF. In DNA form, the CDR3 reads TGTGCCAGCAGTTACCAACCTGAGGGGGGGGGTGGCTACACCTTC.

The chain is built from TRBV28 and TRBJ2-1; 11 positions agree with TRBD2. The ends lost 6 bases at V and 3 bases at J; junction bases unmatched: 10. The CDR3 is 17 residues long. Germline CDR1 MDHEN, CDR2 SYDVKM. The DNA for the CDR3 is TGTGCCAGCAGCTCATCGGGACTAGCGGATATCTACAATGAGCAGTTCTTC. Translated: CASSSSGLADIYNEQFF.

The chain carries TRBV7-6 and TRBJ2-1; 8 bases are shared with TRBD2. Germline values: CDR1 SGHVS, CDR2 FNYEAQ. This CDR3 region has 15 residues. J was trimmed by 7 bases and V by 4 bases; bases with no gene match: 9. The CDR3 reads CASSSRGVAGNEQFF. DNA of the CDR3: TGTGCCAGCAGCTCCCGGGGGGTAGCGGGGAATGAGCAGTTCTTC.

V and J are TRBV7-8 and TRBJ2-5; 13 positions match TRBD2. The V gene's germline CDR1 is SGHVS and CDR2 FQNEAQ. J lost 4 bases, V lost 4 bases, and 6 bases had no gene match. The CDR3 consists of 16 residues. CDR3 DNA sequence: TGTGCCAGCAGCTCCGGGACTAGCGGGGCGGGAGAGACCCAGTACTTC. Its protein product is CASSSGTSGAGETQYF.

This clone was seen a few times. The V and J genes are TRBV15 and TRBJ1-1; D not certain. Between the trimmed V and J ends, which lost 0 bases and 4 bases, there was a span of 6 bases. Germline lookup yields CDR1 LNHNV and CDR2 YYDKDF (reference sequence). There are 13 residues in the CDR3. This CDR3 reads CATSRDRGTEAFF. CDR3 nucleotide sequence: TGTGCCACCAGCAGAGATCGGGGCACTGAAGCTTTCTTT.

The rearrangement links TRBV18 to TRBJ1-2; no reliable D call. CDR1 and CDR2 from the germline V gene are KGHSH and LQKENI. Trimming removed 0 bases from V and 2 bases from J, with 10 bases in between. The length of the CDR3 is 15 residues. CDR3 coding DNA: TGTGCCAGCTCACCACCCGGTGCCCCGAACTATGGCTACACCTTC. This sequence encodes CASSPPGAPNYGYTF. The full variable domain, in which reference TRBV18 and TRBJ1-2 provide the parts outside the CDR3, is NAGVMQNPRHLVRRRGQEARLRCSPMKGHSHVYWYRQLPEEGLKFMVYLQKENIIDESGMPKERFSAEFPKEGPSILRIQQVVRGDSAAYFCASSPPGAPNYGYTFGSGTRLTVV.

The chain recombines TRBV11-3 with TRBJ2-7, with a possible D match to TRBD2 (5 bases). The length of the CDR3 is 12 residues. Per germline, CDR1 SGHNT and CDR2 YENEEA. The V gene lost 5 bases and the J gene lost 3 bases, with 8 bases spanning the gap. CDR3 region: CASSRGGYEQYF. The CDR3 region has the DNA TGTGCCAGCAGCCGTGGAGGCTACGAGCAGTACTTC.

The V and J genes are TRBV9 and TRBJ2-7, with TRBD2 matching 7 bases. Germline V CDR1 and CDR2: SGDLS, YYNGEE. Trimming cost V 4 bases and J 0 bases; bases outside gene matches: 7. The CDR3 totals 15 residues. CDR3 sequence: CASSREGLSSYEQYF. Here the CDR3 DNA reads TGTGCCAGCAGCAGGGAGGGCCTCAGCTCCTACGAGCAGTACTTC.

V gene TRBV18 combines with J gene TRBJ1-5; TRBD1 matches at 8 bases. The J segment lost 5 bases and the V segment lost 6 bases, leaving 9 bases of the junction unmatched. Germline-derived CDR1 and CDR2 are KGHSH and LQKENI. There are 15 residues in the CDR3. The DNA of the CDR3 is TGTGCCAGCTCCCGGACAGGGTTTGAGGATCAGCCCCAGCATTTT. This gives the protein CASSRTGFEDQPQHF.

The table lists this clone with a count of one. The chain has TRBV9 and TRBJ2-1; weak D call: TRBD2 (5 bases). With 5 bases removed from V and 7 bases from J, the gap between germline ends came to 16 bases. CDR3 length: 14 amino acids. Germline V CDR1 and CDR2: SGDLS, YYNGEE. In nucleotides, the CDR3 is TGTGCCAGCAGTCGGGATAGGCACTCGAATGAGCAGTTCTTC. This gives the protein CASSRDRHSNEQFF.

The V and J genes are TRBV19 and TRBJ1-5, with D perhaps TRBD1 (5 bases). Looked up from germline, CDR1 is LNHDA and CDR2 is SQIVND (reference sequence). There are 16 residues in the CDR3. V lost 2 bases, J lost 4 bases, and 15 bases lay in between. CDR3 coding DNA: TGTGCCAGTAGTATAATCGGGTGGGCAGGGAATCAGCCCCAGCATTTT. It specifies CASSIIGWAGNQPQHF.

The chain employs TRBV5-1 and TRBJ1-2, with TRBD1 matching over 7 bases. This CDR3 contains 15 residues. The junction had 7 bases not matched to a gene; V was cut back by 4 bases and J by 1 base. The germline V gene encodes CDR1 SGHRS and CDR2 YFSETQ. DNA for the CDR3: TGCGCCAGCAGCCCTGGACAGGCAATTAACTATGGCTACACCTTC. It encodes CASSPGQAINYGYTF.

The gene calls are TRBV28 and TRBJ1-2; D is uncertain. CDR1 is MDHEN, CDR2 SYDVKM, per germline. With 3 bases removed from V and 2 bases from J, the gap between germline ends came to 7 bases. The CDR3 length is 13 residues. The CDR3 DNA reads as TGTGCCAGCAGTTTCCACAGAAACTATGGCTACACCTTC. Translation gives CASSFHRNYGYTF.

The rearrangement uses TRBV6-6 and TRBJ1-5; TRBD1 aligns across 9 bases. In germline, CDR1 is MNHNY, CDR2 SVGAGI (reference sequence). J lost 5 bases, V lost 4 bases, and 6 bases had no gene match. The CDR3 spans 15 residues. CDR3 in amino acids: CASSSGQGRYQPQHF. DNA of the CDR3: TGTGCCAGCAGTTCTGGACAGGGGAGATATCAGCCCCAGCATTTT.

The rearrangement uses TRBV4-1 and TRBJ2-3, with no clear D. The CDR3 sequence is 12 residues long. V was cut by 1 base and J by 6 bases, with 5 bases left in between. Germline assignment: CDR1 MGHRA and CDR2 YSYEKL. The CDR3 spells CASSQVMDTQYF. CDR3 in DNA: TGCGCCAGCAGCCAAGTAATGGATACGCAGTATTTT.

The chain joins TRBV19 to TRBJ1-1; tentatively, D is TRBD1 (6 bases). This CDR3 region has 17 residues. Germline V gives CDR1 LNHDA, CDR2 SQIVND (reference sequence). V gave up 5 bases and J gave up 2 bases, with 21 bases separating them. CDR3 DNA: TGTGCCAGTAGTCCAAGGGGAAAAGGGGGAAGCAACACTGAAGCTTTCTTT. It encodes CASSPRGKGGSNTEAFF.

The rearrangement joins TRBV7-9 to TRBJ2-2; 11 bases are shared with TRBD1. Germline V gene lookup returns CDR1 SEHNR and CDR2 FQNEAQ (reference sequence). V lost 3 bases to trimming and J lost 2 bases; unmatched junction nucleotides: 2. This CDR3 is built from 16 residues. The CDR3, as DNA: TGTGCCAGCAGCTTTGGGACAGGGGGTAACACCGGGGAGCTGTTTTTT. Its protein is CASSFGTGGNTGELFF.

The chain has TRBV30 and TRBJ2-3, with D perhaps matching TRBD1 or TRBD2 (6 bases each). This CDR3 spans 14 amino acids. Trimming removed 5 bases from V and 2 bases from J, with 14 bases in between. Germline-derived CDR1 and CDR2 are GTSNPN and SVGIG (reference sequence). DNA of the CDR3: TGTGCCTGGCGTGGGGGGCCTTACACAGATACGCAGTATTTT. Its translation is CAWRGGPYTDTQYF.

V gene TRBV2 combines with J gene TRBJ2-7, with 8 nucleotides matching TRBD1. The junction had 5 bases not matched to a gene; V was cut back by 7 bases and J by 0 bases. Germline lookup yields CDR1 SNHLY and CDR2 FYNNEI. The CDR3 covers 14 residues. The CDR3: CASMWDRPSYEQYF. Written as DNA, the CDR3 is TGTGCCAGCATGTGGGACAGGCCCTCCTACGAGCAGTACTTC.

This chain uses TRBV6-4 with TRBJ2-1; 14 nucleotides match TRBD2. J gave up 6 bases and V 5 bases, and 3 bases lay outside the gene matches. Germline CDR1 reads MRHNA; CDR2 reads SNTAGT. This CDR3 contains 15 residues. Here the CDR3 reads CASSPGLAGGNEQFF. For the CDR3, the DNA is TGTGCCAGCAGTCCAGGACTAGCGGGGGGCAATGAGCAGTTCTTC.

The V gene is TRBV9, the J gene TRBJ1-1, with TRBD1 as a possible D gene (5 bases). V shed 4 bases and J shed 0 bases, with 16 bases lying between them. The CDR3 is 16 amino acids. The germline gives CDR1 SGDLS, CDR2 YYNGEE. The CDR3, as DNA: TGTGCCAGCAGCTCTAAATCGGGGGGGGTGAACACTGAAGCTTTCTTT. It is translated as CASSSKSGGVNTEAFF.

The chain carries TRBV7-9 and TRBJ1-2; possible D gene TRBD1, 6 bases. CDR3 length: 14 residues. Germline V gives CDR1 SEHNR, CDR2 FQNEAQ (reference sequence). Trimming pared 5 bases from V and 8 bases from J, leaving 18 bases between. The CDR3 reads CASSQDSRGEGYTF. CDR3 sequence (DNA): TGTGCCAGCAGCCAGGACAGCCGAGGGGAGGGCTACACCTTC. Full variable domain (missing parts from reference TRBV7-9 and TRBJ1-2): DTGVSQNPRHKITKRGQNVTFRCDPISEHNRLYWYRQTLGQGPEFLTYFQNEAQLEKSRLLSDRFSAERPKGSFSTLEIQRTEQGDSAMYLCASSQDSRGEGYTFGSGTRLTVV.

This clone has a handful of counts. Here the CDR3 reads CASSVLGAVPRASTDTQYF. Written as DNA, the CDR3 is TGTGCCAGCAGCGTATTGGGCGCCGTGCCCAGGGCCAGCACAGATACGCAGTATTTT. The chain has TRBV9 and TRBJ2-3; tentative D call: TRBD1 (5 bases). The germline V gene has CDR1 SGDLS and CDR2 YYNGEE. V dropped 1 base and J dropped 0 bases, with 21 bases sitting between them. The CDR3 is 19 amino acids.

The V gene is TRBV2, the J gene TRBJ1-5, with D possibly being TRBD1 (6 bases). The CDR3 covers 17 residues. Per the germline V gene, CDR1 is SNHLY and CDR2 is FYNNEI. V was shortened by 2 bases and J by 5 bases, with 19 bases between the two germline ends. DNA of the CDR3: TGTGCCAGCAGTGAAAGGTTCCTGAGGGGGTCCTATCAGCCCCAGCATTTT. Its translation is CASSERFLRGSYQPQHF.

The chain couples TRBV6-1 to TRBJ2-7, with D maybe TRBD1 (5 bases). V was pared by 8 bases and J by 4 bases, with 15 bases between. The germline CDR1 and CDR2 sequences are MNHNS and SASEGT. CDR3 size: 13 residues. CDR3 in DNA: TGTGCCAGCCGCGCAGGGCAGAGATACGAGCAGTACTTC. Encoded protein: CASRAGQRYEQYF.

The CDR3 is CAISAGEGQGSNQPQHF. The DNA of the CDR3 is TGTGCCATCAGTGCAGGGGAAGGACAGGGTAGCAATCAGCCCCAGCATTTT. This chain uses TRBV10-3 with TRBJ1-5; 8 bases fit TRBD1. The CDR3 spans 17 residues. The J segment lost 0 bases and the V segment lost 4 bases, leaving 8 bases of the junction unmatched. Germline-derived CDR1 and CDR2 are ENHRY and SYGVKD.

V gene TRBV6-5 combines with J gene TRBJ2-7; 9 bases fit TRBD1. V lost 6 bases to trimming and J lost 5 bases; unmatched junction nucleotides: 8. The CDR3 extends over 14 amino acids. CDR1 is MNHEY, CDR2 SVGAGI, per germline. CDR3 DNA sequence: TGTGCCAGCAGATTACAGGGGGCATCAGACGAGCAGTACTTC. Protein: CASRLQGASDEQYF.